This entry is about one TCR beta chain. CDR1 and CDR2 from the germline V gene are SGHRS and YFSETQ. The CDR3 has 15 residues. The J segment lost 2 bases and the V segment lost 2 bases, leaving 5 bases of the junction unmatched. Participant ages covered roughly 18 to 89 years across about two dozen US areas. Per the study methods: The assay estimated nucleated cells by amplifying reference gene primers. Produced via immunoSEQ multiplex PCR; TCRdb's table is partial and in-frame only. V and J calls and clone size are copied from that table; D and trimming were computed from the DNA. The sample contains around 200,000 clones, around 90% of which appear only once. This record belongs to a study of blood T cell repertoires in COVID-19. Study information: Sources were T cells, B-cell-depleted T cells, or PBMCs; the material itself was cDNA or gDNA.

The sequenced sample was PBMCs or T cells enriched from blood (not recorded which). The clonotype was recovered from a woman in her twenties or thirties who had recovered from COVID-19. This rearrangement joins TRBV5-1 to TRBJ2-3; 7 bases fit TRBD1. Here the CDR3 DNA reads TGCGCCAGCAGCTTTACGGGACAGATCACAGATACGCAGTATTTT. It codes for CASSFTGQITDTQYF.